Shown below are 24 T cell receptor beta chains from a single sample sequenced in a study of T cell responses to AZD1222 COVID-19 vaccine. Assay used: immunoSEQ multiplex PCR; TCRdb lists only in-frame clones, some missing. Among 100,000 to 150,000 clones listed, over 75% were seen once. Sequences were derived from peripheral blood, sampled on day 0 of AZD1222 vaccination. These receptors originate from an adult in good health.

This chain links TRBV10-3 with TRBJ1-6, with D possibly TRBD1 on 5 matching bases. Trimming removed 10 bases from V and 10 bases from J, with 14 bases in between. The CDR3 consists of 12 residues. In germline, CDR1 is ENHRY, CDR2 SYGVKD. The CDR3 nucleotides read TGTGCCAGTACCTCAGGGAGGTCACCCCTCCACTTT. Translation gives CASTSGRSPLHF.

The chain is built from TRBV28 and TRBJ1-1; 7 bases are a match to TRBD1. Germline CDR1 MDHEN, CDR2 SYDVKM. V gave up 2 bases and J gave up 0 bases; unmatched junction bases: 3. CDR3 length equals 15 residues. CDR3 protein: CASSLPQGLNTEAFF. CDR3 coding DNA: TGTGCCAGCAGTTTACCACAGGGGTTGAACACTGAAGCTTTCTTT.

This chain connects TRBV2 to TRBJ1-5; no definite D call. The CDR3 runs 14 residues. Trimming shortened V by 7 bases and J by 3 bases, and 13 bases separated the two germline ends. Germline loops: CDR1 SNHLY, CDR2 FYNNEI. CDR3 bases: TGTGCCAGCACAGGTCCGGTTGACAATCAGCCCCAGCATTTT. As protein: CASTGPVDNQPQHF.

The chain carries TRBV3-1 (or the pseudogene TRBV3-2) and TRBJ1-5; maybe TRBD1 (5 bases). CDR3 size: 15 residues. Trimming stripped 4 bases from V and 3 bases from J, with 13 bases between. The germline gives CDR1 LGHDT, CDR2 YNNKEL (reference sequence). The CDR3 coding sequence is TGTGCCAGCAGCCCACGGCAGGGAAACAATCAGCCCCAGCATTTT. It is translated as CASSPRQGNNQPQHF.

V is TRBV18 and J is TRBJ2-7, with D uncertain. The CDR3 contains 15 residues. Germline lookup yields CDR1 KGHSH and CDR2 LQKENI. V lost 2 bases to trimming and J lost 0 bases, with 11 bases between them. The CDR3 DNA is TGTGCCAGCTCACCATCCAGTTCCAGCTCCTACGAGCAGTACTTC. This translates into CASSPSSSSSYEQYF.

The chain uses TRBV5-1 and TRBJ1-4, with 12 bases matching TRBD1. Looked up from germline, CDR1 is SGHRS and CDR2 is YFSETQ. V was clipped by 3 bases and J by 7 bases; unmatched bases: 7. The CDR3 runs 16 residues. The CDR3 loop reads CASSSGTGGASEKLFF. The CDR3 DNA follows: TGCGCCAGCAGCTCCGGGACAGGGGGCGCCAGTGAAAAACTGTTTTTT.

This rearrangement joins TRBV10-2 to TRBJ2-5; 7 bases agree with TRBD1. Germline trimming cut 2 bases from V and 3 bases from J; bases unmatched to any gene: 3. The CDR3 is 14 amino acids. Germline CDR1 reads WSHSY; CDR2 reads SAAADI. CDR3 bases: TGCGCCAGCAGTGAGCGGGACAGAAAAGAGACCCAGTACTTC. This codes for CASSERDRKETQYF.

This sequence joins TRBV4-3 and TRBJ1-5; D ambiguous. The germline CDR1 and CDR2 sequences are LGHNA and YSLEER. V was clipped by 1 base and J by 7 bases, with 11 bases between them. The CDR3 length is 14 residues. The CDR3 sequence: CASSQGVYGQPQHF. The CDR3, as DNA: TGCGCCAGCAGCCAAGGGGTTTATGGACAGCCCCAGCATTTT.

In its sample, this clone was seen a few times. The rearrangement links TRBV3-1 (or the pseudogene TRBV3-2) to TRBJ1-1, with D possibly TRBD1 on 5 matching bases. The CDR3 is made up of 14 amino acids. Deletions cut 0 bases from V and 5 bases from J, with 10 bases between. Germline V lookup: CDR1 LGHDT, CDR2 YNNKEL (reference sequence). DNA for the CDR3: TGTGCCAGCAGCCAAGATTCCGGGGGGACTGAAGCTTTCTTT. Residues: CASSQDSGGTEAFF.

The chain joins TRBV7-2 to TRBJ2-1; 9 bases are a match to TRBD1. The germline CDR1 and CDR2 sequences are SGHTA and FQGNSA. CDR3 size: 15 residues. Trimming took 5 bases from V and 5 from J; bases not matched to a gene: 7. The CDR3 sequence: CASSPDRGRNNEQFF. As DNA, the CDR3 is TGTGCCAGCAGCCCGGACAGGGGAAGGAACAATGAGCAGTTCTTC. The full variable domain, with the rest looked up from reference TRBV7-2 and TRBJ2-1, is GAGVSQSPSNKVTEKGKDVELRCDPISGHTALYWYRQSLGQGLEFLIYFQGNSAPDKSGLPSDRFSAERTGGSVSTLTIQRTQQEDSAVYLCASSPDRGRNNEQFFGPGTRLTVL.

With regard to this clone: The same CDR3 arises from other DNA sequences in this sample as well. The chain links TRBV5-5 to TRBJ2-6; the D is unclear. The CDR3 is 15 residues long. Germline CDR1 reads SGHKS; CDR2 reads YYEKEE (reference sequence). Deletions cut 1 base from V and 0 bases from J, with 5 bases between. The CDR3 region has the DNA TGTGCCAGCAGCTTGATCTCCTCTGGGGCCAACGTCCTGACTTTC. It codes for CASSLISSGANVLTF.

This clone was seen only once. The DNA for the CDR3 is TGTGCCAGCAGCGTACGAAGCGGGAGGGAAACCAATGAGCAGTTCTTC. This sequence encodes CASSVRSGRETNEQFF. V and J are TRBV9 and TRBJ2-1, with 10 bases aligning to TRBD2. CDR1 SGDLS and CDR2 YYNGEE come from the germline V gene. The CDR3 sequence is 16 residues long. V lost 1 base to trimming and J lost 6 bases; unmatched junction nucleotides: 7.

This clone is a singleton in its sample. V usage is TRBV4-1 and J usage is TRBJ1-1, with 7 bases matching TRBD1. The CDR3 runs to 13 residues. Trimming removed 4 bases from V and 3 bases from J; junction bases left unmatched: 2. The germline V gene has CDR1 MGHRA and CDR2 YSYEKL. CDR3 DNA sequence: TGCGCCAGCAGCCGTCAGGGGGACACTGAAGCTTTCTTT. Translated: CASSRQGDTEAFF.

The rearrangement uses TRBV4-2 and TRBJ1-5; D call uncertain. Germline values: CDR1 LGHNA, CDR2 YNFKEQ. V dropped 2 bases and J dropped 11 bases, with 13 bases sitting between them. The CDR3 consists of 13 residues. This CDR3 is CASSQNSDQAQHF. CDR3 in DNA: TGTGCCAGCAGCCAAAACAGTGACCAGGCCCAGCATTTT.

The genes are TRBV30 and TRBJ1-2; D gene unclear. This CDR3 region has 12 residues. Trimming shortened V by 6 bases and J by 0 bases, and 8 bases separated the two germline ends. The germline V gene has CDR1 GTSNPN and CDR2 SVGIG (reference sequence). CDR3 residues: CACGVANYGYTF. The CDR3 DNA sequence: TGTGCCTGCGGGGTAGCTAACTATGGCTACACCTTC.

J is TRBJ1-2 and V is TRBV27, with unresolved D. Germline-derived CDR1 and CDR2 are MNHEY and SMNVEV (reference sequence). V shed 0 bases and J shed 4 bases, with 9 bases lying between them. This CDR3 comprises 14 residues. CDR3 sequence: CASSLSSRVYGYTF. The CDR3 nucleotides read TGTGCCAGCAGTTTATCGTCTCGGGTCTATGGCTACACCTTC.

The V and J genes are TRBV11-3 and TRBJ2-7; tentative D call: TRBD2 (6 bases). Germline V gene lookup returns CDR1 SGHNT and CDR2 YENEEA. With 4 bases removed from V and 12 bases from J, the gap between germline ends came to 22 bases. This CDR3 has 14 residues. CDR3 protein: CASSSIQGPRERYF. CDR3 coding DNA: TGTGCCAGCAGCTCCATTCAGGGACCGCGGGAACGGTACTTC.

This chain connects TRBV7-9 to TRBJ1-3; 7 bases agree with TRBD1. The CDR3 loop spans 14 amino acids. CDR1 is SEHNR and CDR2 is FQNEAQ in the germline V gene (reference sequence). CDR3 residues: CATDRDFSGNTIYF. The CDR3 DNA follows: TGTGCTACTGACAGGGACTTCTCTGGAAACACCATATATTTT.

Ten or more counts support this clone. The J gene is TRBJ1-1, the V gene TRBV29-1, with a weak D call TRBD1 (6 bases). Trimming removed 2 bases from V and 5 bases from J, with 9 bases in between. The CDR3 is 12 residues long. Germline V gives CDR1 SQVTM, CDR2 ANQGSEA. CDR3 nucleotides: TGCAGCGTTGAAAGGGGGGAAACTGAAGCTTTCTTT. Translation gives CSVERGETEAFF.

In this sample, this clone turned up once. The CDR3 region is CASSGFRVFMGSPLHF. In DNA, the CDR3 is TGTGCCAGCAGTGGATTCAGGGTTTTTATGGGATCACCCCTCCACTTT. The gene calls are TRBV6-1 and TRBJ1-6, with D perhaps matching TRBD1 (5 bases). V was clipped by 4 bases and J by 10 bases, with 20 bases between them. CDR1 and CDR2 from the germline V gene are MNHNS and SASEGT. CDR3 size: 16 residues.

The chain couples TRBV5-1 to TRBJ1-1, with D tentatively TRBD1 (6 bases). The germline V and J ends were trimmed by 0 bases and 1 base, with 13 bases remaining between them. CDR1 SGHRS and CDR2 YFSETQ come from the germline V gene. This CDR3 is built from 16 residues. This chain's CDR3 is CASSLAGWTENTEAFF. CDR3 bases: TGCGCCAGCAGCTTGGCAGGGTGGACAGAGAACACTGAAGCTTTCTTT.

The chain has TRBV5-8 and TRBJ1-4; D is possibly TRBD1 (6 bases). Germline lookup yields CDR1 SGHTS and CDR2 YDEGEE. The ends were cut back, 7 bases at V and 0 bases at J, with 16 bases in the middle. The CDR3 loop spans 16 amino acids. CDR3 sequence: CASQGSDGATNEKLFF. The DNA of the CDR3 is TGTGCCAGCCAGGGGTCGGACGGGGCAACTAATGAAAAACTGTTTTTT.

This clone was counted only a few times. V is TRBV19 and J is TRBJ1-2; D gene unclear. Germline CDR1 LNHDA, CDR2 SQIVND (reference sequence). This CDR3 is built from 13 residues. V lost 5 bases and J lost 8, with 15 bases in between. This CDR3 is CASSPAGGRGYTF. The DNA of the CDR3 is TGTGCCAGTAGTCCTGCCGGCGGGCGAGGCTACACCTTC.

The rearrangement links TRBV9 to TRBJ2-1; D perhaps matches TRBD1 (5 bases). The CDR3 runs 12 residues. The germline gives CDR1 SGDLS, CDR2 YYNGEE. Deletions cut 4 bases from V and 7 bases from J, with 9 bases between. CDR3: CASSPDSNEQFF. Here the CDR3 DNA reads TGTGCCAGCAGCCCCGACAGTAATGAGCAGTTCTTC.